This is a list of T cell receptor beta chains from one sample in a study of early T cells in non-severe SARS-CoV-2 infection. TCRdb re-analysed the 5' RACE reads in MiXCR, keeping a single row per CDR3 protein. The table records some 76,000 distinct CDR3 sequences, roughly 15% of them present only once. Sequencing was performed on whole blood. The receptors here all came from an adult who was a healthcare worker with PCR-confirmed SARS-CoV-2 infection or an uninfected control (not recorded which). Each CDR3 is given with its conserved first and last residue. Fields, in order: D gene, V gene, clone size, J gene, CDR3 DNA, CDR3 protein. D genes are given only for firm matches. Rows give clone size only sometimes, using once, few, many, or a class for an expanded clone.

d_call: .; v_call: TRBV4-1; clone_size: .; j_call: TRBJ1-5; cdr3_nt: TGCGCCAGCAGCCAAGGGTTAGGTAGCAATCAGCCCCAGCATTTT; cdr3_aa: CASSQGLGSNQPQHF
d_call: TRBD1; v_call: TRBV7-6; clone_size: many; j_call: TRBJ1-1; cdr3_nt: TGTGCCAGCAGCTTGGGACAGGGGACTGAAGCTTTCTTT; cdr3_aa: CASSLGQGTEAFF
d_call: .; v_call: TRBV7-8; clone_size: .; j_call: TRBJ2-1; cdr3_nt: TGTGCCAGCAGCTTACTGGGACCCACGTACAATGAGCAGTTCTTC; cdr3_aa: CASSLLGPTYNEQFF
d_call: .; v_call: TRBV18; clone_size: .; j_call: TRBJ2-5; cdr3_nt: TGTGCCAGCTCACCACCCAGTCGAGAGACCCAGTACTTC; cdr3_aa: CASSPPSRETQYF
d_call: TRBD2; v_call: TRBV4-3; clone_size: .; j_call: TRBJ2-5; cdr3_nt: TGCGCCAGCAGCCAAGCTCCGACTAGCGGGGGCCTCAGGGATCAAGAGACCCAGTACTTC; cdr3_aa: CASSQAPTSGGLRDQETQYF
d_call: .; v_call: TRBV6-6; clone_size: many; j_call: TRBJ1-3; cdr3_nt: TGTGCCAGCAGCCCGGGAATACCAGGGGAGCCTGGAAACACCATATATTTT; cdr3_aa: CASSPGIPGEPGNTIYF
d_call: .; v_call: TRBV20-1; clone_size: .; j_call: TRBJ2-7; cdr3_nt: TGCAGTGCTAGCCCGGACGGGGCGGACGAGCAGTACTTC; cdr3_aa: CSASPDGADEQYF
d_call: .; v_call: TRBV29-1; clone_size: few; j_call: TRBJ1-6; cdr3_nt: TGCAGCGTCACCATACAGGGTCCCAATTCACCCCTCCACTTT; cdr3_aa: CSVTIQGPNSPLHF
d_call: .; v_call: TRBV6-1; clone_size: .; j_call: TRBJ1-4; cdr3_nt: TGTGCCAGCAGTGAAGCCGGAGTTGCAACTAATGAAAAACTGTTTTTT; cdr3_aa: CASSEAGVATNEKLFF
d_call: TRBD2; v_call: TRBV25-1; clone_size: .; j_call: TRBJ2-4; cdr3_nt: TGTGCCAGCAGGACAAGCGGGGGAGGAAAAAACATTCAGTACTTC; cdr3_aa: CASRTSGGGKNIQYF
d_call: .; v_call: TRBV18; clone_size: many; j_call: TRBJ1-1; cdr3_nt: TGTGCCAGCTCACCGATGGAGAACACTGAAGCTTTCTTT; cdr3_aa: CASSPMENTEAFF
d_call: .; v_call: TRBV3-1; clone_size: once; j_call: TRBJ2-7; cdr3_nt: TGTGCCAGCAGCCTCAACCGCGTGGGTCCGAGCTCCTACGAGCAGTACTTC; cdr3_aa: CASSLNRVGPSSYEQYF
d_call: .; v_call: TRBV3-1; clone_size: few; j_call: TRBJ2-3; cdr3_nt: TGTGCCAGCAGCCAAGTTGCGGCAGATACGCAGTATTTT; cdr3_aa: CASSQVAADTQYF
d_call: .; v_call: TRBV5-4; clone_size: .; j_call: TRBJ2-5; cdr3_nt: TGTGCCAGCAGCCCCGTCCCGGCACAAGAGACCCAGTACTTC; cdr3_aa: CASSPVPAQETQYF
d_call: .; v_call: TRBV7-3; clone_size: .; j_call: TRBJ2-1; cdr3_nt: TGTGCCAGCAGCTTAAGTTCGGGGGTATACAATGAGCAGTTCTTC; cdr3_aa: CASSLSSGVYNEQFF
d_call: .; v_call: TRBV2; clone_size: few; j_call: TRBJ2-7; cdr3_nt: TGTGCCAGCAGTGAAGTTACTTACTACGAGCAGTACTTC; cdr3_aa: CASSEVTYYEQYF
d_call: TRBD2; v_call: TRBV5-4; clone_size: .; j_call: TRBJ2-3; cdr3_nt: TGTGCAAGCAGCTGGGGACTAGTCGGCACAGATACGCAGTATTTT; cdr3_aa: CASSWGLVGTDTQYF
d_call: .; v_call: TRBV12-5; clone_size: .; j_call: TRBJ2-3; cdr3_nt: TGTGCTAGTGGTCCCCCGGGCCCTGAAGATACGCAGTATTTT; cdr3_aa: CASGPPGPEDTQYF